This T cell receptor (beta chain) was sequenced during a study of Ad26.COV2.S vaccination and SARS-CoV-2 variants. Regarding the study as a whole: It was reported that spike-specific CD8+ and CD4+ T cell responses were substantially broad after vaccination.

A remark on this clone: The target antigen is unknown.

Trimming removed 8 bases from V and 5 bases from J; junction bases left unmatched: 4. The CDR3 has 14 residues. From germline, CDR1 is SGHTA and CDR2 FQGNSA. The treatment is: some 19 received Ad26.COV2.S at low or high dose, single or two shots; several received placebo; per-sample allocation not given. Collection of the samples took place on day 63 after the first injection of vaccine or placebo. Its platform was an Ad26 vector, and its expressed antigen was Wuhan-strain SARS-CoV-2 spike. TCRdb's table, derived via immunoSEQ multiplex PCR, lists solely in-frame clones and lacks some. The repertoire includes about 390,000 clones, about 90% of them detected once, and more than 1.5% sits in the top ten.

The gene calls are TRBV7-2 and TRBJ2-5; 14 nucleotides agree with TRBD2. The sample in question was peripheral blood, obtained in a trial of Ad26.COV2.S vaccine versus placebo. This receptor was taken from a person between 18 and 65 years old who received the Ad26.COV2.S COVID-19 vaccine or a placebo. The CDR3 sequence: CASGLAGGRETQYF. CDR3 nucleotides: TGTGCCAGCGGACTAGCGGGGGGTAGGGAGACCCAGTACTTC.